Listed below are T cell receptor beta chains from one sample, sequenced in a study of cytomegalovirus exposure and HLA in healthy donors. Sequenced by immunoSEQ multiplex PCR; TCRdb stores in-frame clones only, minus some. The table shows roughly 120,000 clones, with over 70% occurring only once. The sequenced material came from PBMCs. The receptor set was obtained from a woman in her forties in good health and CMV-seropositive. Each CDR3 is given with its conserved first and last residue. Fields, in order: J gene, D gene, clone size, V gene, CDR3 DNA, CDR3 protein. The D gene is left open where the match is weak. The listing skips clone size in some rows; elsewhere it reads once, few, many or a size class.

TRBJ2-7 TRBD2 - TRBV4-3 TGCGCCAGCAGCCAAGGAAGGACTAGCGGATACTACGAGCAGTACTTC CASSQGRTSGYYEQYF
TRBJ2-2 - - TRBV7-9 TGTGCCAGCAGCTTGGGGGACTTGAGGACCGGGGAGCTGTTTTTT CASSLGDLRTGELFF
TRBJ1-6 TRBD1 - TRBV2 TGTGCCAGCAGATGGACAGGGAATTCACCCCTCCACTTT CASRWTGNSPLHF
TRBJ2-7 - few TRBV30 TGTGCCTGGAGCCTACAGGGACGCGAGCAGTACTTC CAWSLQGREQYF
TRBJ1-2 - few TRBV9 TGTGCCAGCAGCTTCTTAGTGGGGGGGAGTGGCTACACCTTC CASSFLVGGSGYTF
TRBJ1-2 - - TRBV28 TGTGCCAGCAGACTGGACATCCTGGGGGGCTATGGCTACACCTTC CASRLDILGGYGYTF
TRBJ1-3 - - TRBV2 TGTGCCAGCAGTGAACCCACGGGGTCTGCTGGAAACACCATATATTTT CASSEPTGSAGNTIYF
TRBJ2-6 - - TRBV5-8 TGTGCCAGCAGCTTGGGAACAGGGCGCTCTGGGGCCAACGTCCTGACTTTC CASSLGTGRSGANVLTF
TRBJ2-3 - - TRBV7-2 TGTGCCAGCAGCTTAGTCTTAGCGGATACGCAGTATTTT CASSLVLADTQYF
TRBJ2-3 TRBD2 - TRBV15 TGTGCCACCGCGGGACTAGCCGTAGCCGGCACAGATACGCAGTATTTT CATAGLAVAGTDTQYF
TRBJ2-1 - - TRBV7-3 TGTGCCAGCAGCCCAGGACAGGGGACTAGGAGAAGTAATGAGCAGTTCTTC CASSPGQGTRRSNEQFF
TRBJ2-3 - - TRBV18 TGTGCCAGCTCACCACTGGGGCGCACAGATACGCAGTATTTT CASSPLGRTDTQYF
TRBJ2-7 TRBD2 - TRBV7-2 TGTGCCAGCGGCATAACTAGCGGGGCCTACGAGCAGTACTTC CASGITSGAYEQYF
TRBJ1-1 - once TRBV5-1 TGCGCCAGCAGCCCAATACAGGGTCTGAACACTGAAGCTTTCTTT CASSPIQGLNTEAFF
TRBJ2-1 TRBD2 - TRBV29-1 TGCAGCGTTCGAAGTACGGGAGGTGAGCAGTTCTTC CSVRSTGGEQFF
TRBJ2-5 TRBD1 few TRBV6-1 TGTGCCAGCAGTGAACAGACAGGGACCACAGGGCCAGAGTACTTC CASSEQTGTTGPEYF
TRBJ2-1 - - TRBV7-9 TGTTCCAGCAGCTGGTCAGGCAATGAGCAGTTCTTC CSSSWSGNEQFF
TRBJ2-1 TRBD2 - TRBV4-1 TGCGCCAGCAGCCTTCAAATAGCGGGGGGCCATGGAAGCTCCTACAATGAGCAGTTCTTC CASSLQIAGGHGSSYNEQFF
TRBJ1-2 - - TRBV5-4 TGTGCCAGCAGCTATGGGGCCGGACAGATCTATGGCTACACCTTC CASSYGAGQIYGYTF
TRBJ1-4 - - TRBV27 TGTGCCAGCAGCTACAGGGCGACTATGACTAATGAAAAACTGTTTTTT CASSYRATMTNEKLFF
TRBJ2-7 - - TRBV5-1 TGCGCCAGCAGCTTGGCACAGGGTGGCGAGCAGTACTTC CASSLAQGGEQYF
TRBJ2-1 TRBD2 - TRBV7-8 TGTGCCAGCAGGTTAGCGGGAGGGTCCTACAATGAGCAGTTCTTC CASRLAGGSYNEQFF
TRBJ2-1 TRBD1 - TRBV7-2 TGTGCCAGCAGCCCCGGGACAGTCCACAATGAGCAGTTCTTC CASSPGTVHNEQFF
TRBJ2-7 TRBD1 - TRBV7-2 TGTGCCAGCAGCTCCACCCCAGGGGGCTCCTACGAGCAGTACTTC CASSSTPGGSYEQYF
TRBJ2-1 TRBD2 - TRBV7-8 TGTGCCAGCAGCTTAGATGGGGCGGGAGTAACCTACAATGAGCAGTTCTTC CASSLDGAGVTYNEQFF
TRBJ1-4 TRBD1 - TRBV18 TGTGCCAGCTCACCAGGGACAGGGAGTGAAAAACTGTTTTTT CASSPGTGSEKLFF
TRBJ1-3 TRBD1 - TRBV4-3 TGCGCCAGCAGCCAAGGACAGGGGGCTCTGGGAGACACCATATATTTT CASSQGQGALGDTIYF
TRBJ1-1 - - TRBV19 TGTGCCAGTAGTATCTACACTGAAGCTTTCTTT CASSIYTEAFF
TRBJ1-6 TRBD1 - TRBV7-9 TGTGCCAGCAGCTTAGACAGGGGGCAATCTTATAATTCACCCCTCCACTTT CASSLDRGQSYNSPLHF
TRBJ1-2 - - TRBV7-2 TGTGCCAGCAGCTCCGCGACAGCTTTGAGTGGCTACACCTTC CASSSATALSGYTF
TRBJ2-6 TRBD2 - TRBV10-3 TGTGCCATCAGTGAGTCGATAGGGAGGGCTGGGGCCAACGTCCTGACTTTC CAISESIGRAGANVLTF
TRBJ2-3 - - TRBV6-5 TGTGCCAGCAGTTACCTTGATACGCAGTATTTT CASSYLDTQYF
TRBJ1-1 - - TRBV28 TGTGCCAGCAGTTTAGGACAGACCGGCACTGAAGCTTTCTTT CASSLGQTGTEAFF
TRBJ2-2 - - TRBV18 TGTGCCAGCTCATTCTCCCGGGACACGAACACCGGGGAGCTGTTTTTT CASSFSRDTNTGELFF
TRBJ2-7 TRBD1 few TRBV5-6 TGTGCCAGCAGCCCGGGACAGGGGAACTACGAGCAGTACTTC CASSPGQGNYEQYF
TRBJ2-5 - - TRBV7-9 TGTGCCAGCAGCGCCACAGAAGAAGAGACCCAGTACTTC CASSATEEETQYF
TRBJ2-7 TRBD2 - TRBV5-4 TGTGCCAGCAGCTTGCGCGGGAGCCGATACGAGCAGTACTTC CASSLRGSRYEQYF
TRBJ2-3 TRBD2 few TRBV30 TGTGCCTGGACTAGCGGGAGAGATACGCAGTATTTT CAWTSGRDTQYF
TRBJ2-5 TRBD1 - TRBV29-1 TGCAGCGTTGAAGATAAAGAGGGACAGGGAATTCCAAGGAGAGAGACCCAGTACTTC CSVEDKEGQGIPRRETQYF
TRBJ1-4 TRBD1 - TRBV5-1 TGCGCCAGCAGCTCCTGGACAGGGAGGCGGGCTGAAAAACTGTTTTTT CASSSWTGRRAEKLFF
TRBJ2-3 TRBD2 - TRBV9 TGTGCCAGCAGCGTAGTTAGCGGGGCCACAGATACGCAGTATTTT CASSVVSGATDTQYF
TRBJ2-2 TRBD2 few TRBV28 TGTGCCAGCAAGACTAGCGGGAGAAACACCGGGGAGCTGTTTTTT CASKTSGRNTGELFF
TRBJ2-3 TRBD2 - TRBV6-1 TGTGCCAGCAGTTTAAGGACTAGCAAAACAGATACGCAGTATTTT CASSLRTSKTDTQYF
TRBJ2-3 TRBD2 - TRBV9 TGTGCCAGCAGCGTAGATCCGCGGGGGGGAAGCACAGATACGCAGTATTTT CASSVDPRGGSTDTQYF
TRBJ2-1 TRBD2 - TRBV7-6 TGTGCCAGTACTGTATGGGCTAGCGGAGACAATGAGCAGTTCTTC CASTVWASGDNEQFF
TRBJ1-1 - - TRBV11-3 TGTGCCAGCAGCTTAGAACAGTTCACTGAAGCTTTCTTT CASSLEQFTEAFF
TRBJ1-5 TRBD1 - TRBV19 TGTGCCAGTAGTATGTCGACAGGGTATAGCAATCAGCCCCAGCATTTT CASSMSTGYSNQPQHF
TRBJ2-3 - - TRBV7-9 TGTGCCAGCAGCTTAGTACAGGGACGCAGTGTCGATACGCAGTATTTT CASSLVQGRSVDTQYF
TRBJ2-7 TRBD1 - TRBV5-1 TGCGCCAGCAGCTCAATAGGGACAGGGGGGATCGAGCAGTACTTC CASSSIGTGGIEQYF
TRBJ1-1 - once TRBV10-3 TGTGCCACCCGACAGGACCGTGAAGCTTTCTTT CATRQDREAFF
TRBJ1-1 - few TRBV29-1 TGCAGTGTTGCTGGGGGGGCTGAAGCTTTCTTT CSVAGGAEAFF
TRBJ1-2 TRBD1 - TRBV27 TGTGCCAGCAGAAAAACAGGACAGGGGGATGGCTACACCTTC CASRKTGQGDGYTF
TRBJ2-3 - - TRBV15 TGTGCCACCAGCAGAGCTTCAACGGTCTCTAGCACAGATACGCAGTATTTT CATSRASTVSSTDTQYF
TRBJ2-3 - few TRBV28 TGTGCCAGCAAGGACTCTTATACGCAGTATTTT CASKDSYTQYF